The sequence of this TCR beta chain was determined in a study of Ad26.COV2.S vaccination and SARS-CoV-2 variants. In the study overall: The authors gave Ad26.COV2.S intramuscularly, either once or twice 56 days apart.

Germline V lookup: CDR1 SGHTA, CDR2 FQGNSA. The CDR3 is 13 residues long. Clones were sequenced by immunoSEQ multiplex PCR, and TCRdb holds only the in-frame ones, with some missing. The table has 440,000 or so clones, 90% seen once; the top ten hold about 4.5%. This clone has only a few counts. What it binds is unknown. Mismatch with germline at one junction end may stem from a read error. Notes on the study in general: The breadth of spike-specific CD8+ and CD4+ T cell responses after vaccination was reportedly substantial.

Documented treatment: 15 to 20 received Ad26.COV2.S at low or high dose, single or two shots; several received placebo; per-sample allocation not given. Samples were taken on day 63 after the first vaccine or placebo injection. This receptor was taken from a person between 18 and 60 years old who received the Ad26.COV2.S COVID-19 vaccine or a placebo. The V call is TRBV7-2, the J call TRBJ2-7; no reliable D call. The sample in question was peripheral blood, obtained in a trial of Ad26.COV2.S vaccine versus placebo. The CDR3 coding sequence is TGTGCCAGCAGCTTACGGTACTCCCACGAGCAGTACTTC. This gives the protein CASSLRYSHEQYF.